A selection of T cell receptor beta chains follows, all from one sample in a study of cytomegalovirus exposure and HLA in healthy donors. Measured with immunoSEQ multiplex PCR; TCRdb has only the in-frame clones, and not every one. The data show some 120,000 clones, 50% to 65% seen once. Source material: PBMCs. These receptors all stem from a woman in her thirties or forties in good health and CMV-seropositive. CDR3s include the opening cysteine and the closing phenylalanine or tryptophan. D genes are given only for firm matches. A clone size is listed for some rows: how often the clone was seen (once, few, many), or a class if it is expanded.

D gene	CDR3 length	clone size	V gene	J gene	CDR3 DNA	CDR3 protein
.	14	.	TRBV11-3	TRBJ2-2	TGTGCCAGCAGCTTCTTTGGGGGGACCGGGGAGCTGTTTTTT	CASSFFGGTGELFF
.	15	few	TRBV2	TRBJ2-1	TGTGCCAGCAGGGGACTCAATAGGATTAACAATGAGCAGTTCTTC	CASRGLNRINNEQFF
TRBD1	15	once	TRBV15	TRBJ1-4	TGTGCCACTAGCAGAGAGCAGGGGGGAGGTGAAAAACTGTTTTTT	CATSREQGGGEKLFF
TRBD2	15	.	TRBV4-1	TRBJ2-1	TGCGCCAGCAGCCAAGCCCAGCGGGGCTACAATGAGCAGTTCTTC	CASSQAQRGYNEQFF
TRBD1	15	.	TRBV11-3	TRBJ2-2	TGTGCCAGCAGCCGGGGACAGGGATCGTCCGGGGAGCTGTTTTTT	CASSRGQGSSGELFF
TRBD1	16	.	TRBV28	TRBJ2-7	TGTGCCAGCAGTTTAGACCGGGACAGGGTCTCCTACGAGCAGTACTTC	CASSLDRDRVSYEQYF
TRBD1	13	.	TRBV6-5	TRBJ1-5	TGTGCCAGCAGCCTGACAGGGCGGCAGCCCCAGCATTTT	CASSLTGRQPQHF
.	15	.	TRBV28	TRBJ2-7	TGTGCCAGCAGTTCACAGGGACACGACACCTACGAGCAGTACTTC	CASSSQGHDTYEQYF
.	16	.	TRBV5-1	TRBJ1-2	TGCGCCAGCAGCCCGCAGGAGACAGGTCCGTCCTATGGCTACACCTTC	CASSPQETGPSYGYTF
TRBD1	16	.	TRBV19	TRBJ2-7	TGTGCCAGTAGTATCCTACCGGGACAGGGTAAGTCGGAGCAGTACTTC	CASSILPGQGKSEQYF
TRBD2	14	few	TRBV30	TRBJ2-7	TGTGCCTGGAGAACTCTGGGACTAGAACACGAGCAGTACTTC	CAWRTLGLEHEQYF
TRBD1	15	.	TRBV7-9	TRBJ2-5	TGTGCCAGCAGCTTTCCTTCGACAGGGGGAGAGACCCAGTACTTC	CASSFPSTGGETQYF